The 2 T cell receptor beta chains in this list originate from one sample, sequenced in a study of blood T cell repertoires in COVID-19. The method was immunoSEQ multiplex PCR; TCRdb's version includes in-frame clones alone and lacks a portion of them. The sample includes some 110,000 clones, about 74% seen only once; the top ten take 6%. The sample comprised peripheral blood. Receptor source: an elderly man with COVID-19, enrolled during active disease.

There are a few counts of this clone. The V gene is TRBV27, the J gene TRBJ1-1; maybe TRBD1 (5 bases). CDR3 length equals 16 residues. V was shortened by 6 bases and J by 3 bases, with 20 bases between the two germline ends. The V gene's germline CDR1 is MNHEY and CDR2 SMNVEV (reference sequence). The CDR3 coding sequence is TGTGCCAGCAGGAGGCAGGGCATCAAATGGGACACTGAAGCTTTCTTT. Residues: CASRRQGIKWDTEAFF.

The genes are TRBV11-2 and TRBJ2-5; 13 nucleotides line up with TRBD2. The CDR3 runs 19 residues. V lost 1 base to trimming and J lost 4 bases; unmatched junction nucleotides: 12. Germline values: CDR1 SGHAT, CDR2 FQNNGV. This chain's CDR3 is CASSLVGTSGMGVRETQYF. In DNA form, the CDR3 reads TGTGCCAGCAGCTTAGTAGGGACTAGCGGGATGGGGGTACGAGAGACCCAGTACTTC.